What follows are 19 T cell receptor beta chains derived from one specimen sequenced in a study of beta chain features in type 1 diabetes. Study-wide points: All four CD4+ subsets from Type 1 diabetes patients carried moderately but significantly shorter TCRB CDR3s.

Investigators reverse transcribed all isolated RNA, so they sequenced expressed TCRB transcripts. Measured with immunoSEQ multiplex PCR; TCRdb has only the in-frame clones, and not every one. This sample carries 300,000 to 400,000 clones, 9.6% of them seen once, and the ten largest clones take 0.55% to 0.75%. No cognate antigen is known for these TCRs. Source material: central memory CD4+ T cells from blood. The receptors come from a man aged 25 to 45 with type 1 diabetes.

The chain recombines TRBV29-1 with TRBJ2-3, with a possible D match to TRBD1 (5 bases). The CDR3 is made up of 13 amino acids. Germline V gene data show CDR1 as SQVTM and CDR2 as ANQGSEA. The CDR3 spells CGGEGQTTDTQYF. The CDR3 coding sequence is TGCGGCGGTGAAGGACAAACCACAGATACGCAGTATTTT.

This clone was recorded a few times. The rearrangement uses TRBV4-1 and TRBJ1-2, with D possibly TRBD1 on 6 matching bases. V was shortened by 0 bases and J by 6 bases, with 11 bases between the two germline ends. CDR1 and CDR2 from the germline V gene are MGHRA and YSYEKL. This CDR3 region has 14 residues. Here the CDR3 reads CASSQDTSGDGYTF. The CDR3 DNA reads TGCGCCAGCAGCCAAGATACGTCAGGGGATGGCTACACCTTC.

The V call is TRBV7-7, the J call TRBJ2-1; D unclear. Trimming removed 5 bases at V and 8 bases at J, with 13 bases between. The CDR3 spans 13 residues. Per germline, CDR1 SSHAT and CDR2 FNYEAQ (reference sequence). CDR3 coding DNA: TGTGCCAGCAGCCAAAGTCTGATGGATGAGCAGTTCTTC. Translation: CASSQSLMDEQFF.

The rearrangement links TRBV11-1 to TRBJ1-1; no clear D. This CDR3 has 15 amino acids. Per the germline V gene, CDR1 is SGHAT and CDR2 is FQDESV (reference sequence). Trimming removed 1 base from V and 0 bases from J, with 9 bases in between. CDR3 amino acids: CASSLGAGMNTEAFF. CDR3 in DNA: TGTGCCAGCAGCTTAGGCGCGGGGATGAACACTGAAGCTTTCTTT.

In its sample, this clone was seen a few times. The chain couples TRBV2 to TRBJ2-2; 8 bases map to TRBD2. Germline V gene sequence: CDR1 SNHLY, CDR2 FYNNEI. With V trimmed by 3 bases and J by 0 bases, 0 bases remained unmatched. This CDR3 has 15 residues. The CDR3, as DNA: TGTGCCAGCAGTGAGGGACTAGCGAACACCGGGGAGCTGTTTTTT. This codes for CASSEGLANTGELFF.

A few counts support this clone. The CDR3 protein is CASSLGSGRTDTQYF. CDR3 coding DNA: TGCGCCAGCAGCCTGGGTAGCGGGAGGACAGATACGCAGTATTTT. The chain couples TRBV5-1 to TRBJ2-3; 10 bases agree with TRBD2. V lost 4 bases to trimming and J lost 3 bases; unmatched junction nucleotides: 5. This CDR3 comprises 15 residues. Germline lookup yields CDR1 SGHRS and CDR2 YFSETQ.

In DNA, the CDR3 is TGTGCCAGCAGCTCCCGGACAGCCGCCACTGAAGCTTTCTTT. It encodes CASSSRTAATEAFF. V gene TRBV7-2 combines with J gene TRBJ1-1, with D possibly matching TRBD1 (6 bases). CDR3 length: 14 residues. Trimming removed 4 bases from V and 4 bases from J, with 13 bases in between. Germline V gene lookup returns CDR1 SGHTA and CDR2 FQGNSA.

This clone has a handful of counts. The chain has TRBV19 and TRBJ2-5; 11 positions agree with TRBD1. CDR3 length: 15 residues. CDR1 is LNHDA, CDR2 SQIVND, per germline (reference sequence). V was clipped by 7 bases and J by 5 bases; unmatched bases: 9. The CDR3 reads CASTTRTGGSETQYF. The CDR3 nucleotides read TGTGCCAGTACCACACGGACAGGGGGCTCGGAGACCCAGTACTTC.

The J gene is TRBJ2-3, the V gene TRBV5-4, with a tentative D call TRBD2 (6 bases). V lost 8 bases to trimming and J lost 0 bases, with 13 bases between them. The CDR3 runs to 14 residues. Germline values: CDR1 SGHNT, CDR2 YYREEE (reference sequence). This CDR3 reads CASWIAASTDTQYF. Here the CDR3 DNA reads TGTGCCAGTTGGATAGCGGCAAGCACAGATACGCAGTATTTT. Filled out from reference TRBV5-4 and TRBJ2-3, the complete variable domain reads ETGVTQSPTHLIKTRGQQVTLRCSSQSGHNTVSWYQQALGQGPQFIFQYYREEENGRGNFPPRFSGLQFPNYSSELNVNALELDDSALYLCASWIAASTDTQYFGPGTRLTVL.

In nucleotides, the CDR3 is TGTGCCAGCTCCTTGGGGACCGACTATGGCTACACCTTC. This encodes CASSLGTDYGYTF. The rearrangement uses TRBV7-2 and TRBJ1-2; the D gene is possibly TRBD1 (5 bases). This CDR3 comprises 13 residues. Germline CDR1 and CDR2: SGHTA and FQGNSA. The V end was cut by 8 bases, the J end by 3 bases, with 13 bases between.

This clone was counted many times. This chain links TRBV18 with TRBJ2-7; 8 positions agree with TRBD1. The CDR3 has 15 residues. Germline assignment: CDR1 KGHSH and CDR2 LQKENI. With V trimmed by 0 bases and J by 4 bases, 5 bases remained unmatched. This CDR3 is CASSPPATGVYEQYF. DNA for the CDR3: TGTGCCAGCTCACCACCCGCGACAGGGGTGTACGAGCAGTACTTC.

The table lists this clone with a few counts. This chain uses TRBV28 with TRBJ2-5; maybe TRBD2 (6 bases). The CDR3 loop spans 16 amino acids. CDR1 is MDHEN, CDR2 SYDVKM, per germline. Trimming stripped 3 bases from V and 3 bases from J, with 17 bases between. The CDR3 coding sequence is TGTGCCAGCAGTTTTAGTCCTAGCGTTGGGGAAGAGACCCAGTACTTC. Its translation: CASSFSPSVGEETQYF. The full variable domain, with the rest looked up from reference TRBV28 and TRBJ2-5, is DVKVTQSSRYLVKRTGEKVFLECVQDMDHENMFWYRQDPGLGLRLIYFSYDVKMKEKGDIPEGYSVSREKKERFSLILESASTNQTSMYLCASSFSPSVGEETQYFGPGTRLLVL.

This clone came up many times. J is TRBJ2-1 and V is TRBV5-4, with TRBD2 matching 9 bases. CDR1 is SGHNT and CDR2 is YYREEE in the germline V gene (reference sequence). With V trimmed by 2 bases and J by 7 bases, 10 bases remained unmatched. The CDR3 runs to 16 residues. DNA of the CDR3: TGTGCCAGCAGCTTCTCCTTAGCGGGAGTGGGGAATGAGCAGTTCTTC. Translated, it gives CASSFSLAGVGNEQFF.

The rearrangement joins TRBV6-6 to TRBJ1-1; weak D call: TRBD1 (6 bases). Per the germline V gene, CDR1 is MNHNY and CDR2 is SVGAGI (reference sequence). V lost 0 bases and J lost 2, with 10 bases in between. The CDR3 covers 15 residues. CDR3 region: CASSYSGGGNTEAFF. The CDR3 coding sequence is TGTGCCAGCAGTTACTCAGGGGGTGGCAACACTGAAGCTTTCTTT.

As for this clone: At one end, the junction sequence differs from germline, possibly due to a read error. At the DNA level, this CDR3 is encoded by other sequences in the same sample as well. Here the CDR3 reads CASSVVGTSGSIDTQYF. The CDR3, as DNA: TGCGCCAGCAGTGTTGTAGGGACTAGCGGGAGTATAGATACGCAGTATTTT. The chain carries TRBV6-1 and TRBJ2-3, with 14 bases aligning to TRBD2. CDR3 length equals 17 residues. Germline assignment: CDR1 MNHNS and CDR2 SASEGT.

The CDR3: CASSRRDISYNEQFF. The CDR3 bases are TGTGCCAGCAGCCGCCGGGACATCTCCTACAATGAGCAGTTCTTC. The genes are TRBV6-5 and TRBJ2-1, with a weak D call TRBD1 (6 bases). The CDR3 contains 15 residues. Trimming shortened V by 6 bases and J by 0 bases, and 12 bases separated the two germline ends. Germline V gene data show CDR1 as MNHEY and CDR2 as SVGAGI.

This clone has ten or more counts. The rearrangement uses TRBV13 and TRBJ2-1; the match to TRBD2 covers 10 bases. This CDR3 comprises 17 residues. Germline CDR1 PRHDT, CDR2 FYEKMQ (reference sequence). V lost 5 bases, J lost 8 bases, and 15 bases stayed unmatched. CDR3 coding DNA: TGTGCCAGCAGCCCCAGACTAGCGGGTCCTAACGGCGATGAGCAGTTCTTC. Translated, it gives CASSPRLAGPNGDEQFF.

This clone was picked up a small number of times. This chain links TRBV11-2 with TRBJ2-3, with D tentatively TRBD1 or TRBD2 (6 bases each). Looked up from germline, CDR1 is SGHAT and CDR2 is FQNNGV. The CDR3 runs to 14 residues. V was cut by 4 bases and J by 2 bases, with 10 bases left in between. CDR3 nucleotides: TGTGCCAGCAGCTGGGGGGCTAACACAGATACGCAGTATTTT. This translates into CASSWGANTDTQYF.

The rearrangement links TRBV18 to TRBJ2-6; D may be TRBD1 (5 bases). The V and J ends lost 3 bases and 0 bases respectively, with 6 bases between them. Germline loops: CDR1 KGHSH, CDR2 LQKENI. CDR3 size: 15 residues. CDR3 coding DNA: TGTGCCAGCTCACCTCAGGGCTCTGGGGCCAACGTCCTGACTTTC. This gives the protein CASSPQGSGANVLTF.